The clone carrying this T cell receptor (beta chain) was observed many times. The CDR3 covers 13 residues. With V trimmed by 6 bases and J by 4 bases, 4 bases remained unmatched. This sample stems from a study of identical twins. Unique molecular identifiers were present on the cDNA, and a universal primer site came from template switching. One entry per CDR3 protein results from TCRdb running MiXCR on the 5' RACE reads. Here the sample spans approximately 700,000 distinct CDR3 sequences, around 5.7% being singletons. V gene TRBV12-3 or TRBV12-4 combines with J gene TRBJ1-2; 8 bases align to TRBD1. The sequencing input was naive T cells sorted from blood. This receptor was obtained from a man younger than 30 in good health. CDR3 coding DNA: TGTGCCAGCAGGTCGACAGGGGTCTATGGCTACACCTTC. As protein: CASRSTGVYGYTF.